The present T cell receptor (beta chain) was sequenced within a study of CXCR3-negative and CXCR3-positive naive CD8 T cells. This CDR3 contains 15 residues. From germline, CDR1 is SGHTS and CDR2 YDEGEE. Libraries were UMI-labeled 5' RACE TRB cDNA. For each CDR3 protein, TCRdb gives one entry from its re-call of the 5' RACE reads, without DNA. The sample totals over 80,000 distinct CDR3 sequences. The sample consisted of naive CXCR3- CD8+ T cells from blood. Subset described: CD45RO-CCR7+CD27+CD95- naive CD8+ T cells lacking CXCR3 (TNR3-). The rearrangement uses TRBV5-8 and TRBJ2-5; there is no DNA to check the TCRdb D call of TRBD2. The source is a human donor in good health. Some clones in this sample may be carry-over from other donors' samples. CDR3 in amino acids: CASSLFLAGRETQYF. Variable domain in full (rest from reference TRBV5-8 and TRBJ2-5): EAGVTQSPTHLIKTRGQQATLRCSPISGHTSVYWYQQALGLGLQFLLWYDEGEERNRGNFPPRFSGRQFPNYSSELNVNALELEDSALYLCASSLFLAGRETQYFGPGTRLLVL.